The 18 T cell receptor beta chains in this list originate from one sample, sequenced in a study of regulatory T cells in long-lasting Graves disease. Investigators prepared the TCR beta libraries by applying iRepertoire HTBI primers and Arm-PCR of CDR3 regions. One entry per CDR3 protein, called by TCRdb with MiXCR from the multiplex PCR reads. Here the sample spans around 400,000 distinct CDR3 sequences, approximately 23% being singletons. This sample's time point: persistent/refractory GD, antithyroid drugs over 5 years with positive TRAb. After RNA was extracted from PBMCs, the TCR library was made from it. Material: peripheral blood mononuclear cells (PBMCs), obtained when the disease was refractory, from a patient treated with antithyroid drugs. The receptor source for this set is a woman in her 40s with Graves disease.

DNA for the CDR3: TGTGCCAGTAGTACGGTCAGCGGAACGGGAACCGGGGAGCTGTTTTTT. This gives the protein CASSTVSGTGTGELFF. V and J are TRBV19 and TRBJ2-2, with D possibly TRBD2 on 5 matching bases. Looked up from germline, CDR1 is LNHDA and CDR2 is SQIVND (reference sequence). V was cut by 4 bases and J by 5 bases, with 17 bases left in between. The CDR3 covers 16 residues.

V gene TRBV6-1 combines with J gene TRBJ1-3, with D uncertain. This CDR3 contains 15 residues. Germline V gene sequence: CDR1 MNHNS, CDR2 SASEGT. V was trimmed by 6 bases and J by 2 bases, leaving 14 bases between them. CDR3 residues: CASRRPGGTGNTIYF. CDR3 coding DNA: TGTGCCAGCAGGAGACCAGGAGGCACTGGAAACACCATATATTTT.

In this sample, this clonotype turned up many times. The chain employs TRBV28 and TRBJ2-2; unclear D gene. Trimming removed 3 bases from V and 6 bases from J, with 8 bases in between. There are 13 residues in the CDR3. Germline-derived CDR1 and CDR2 are MDHEN and SYDVKM. CDR3 loop: CASSFLSPGELFF. The CDR3 DNA reads TGTGCCAGCAGTTTCTTGAGTCCCGGGGAGCTGTTTTTT.

The V gene is TRBV29-1, the J gene TRBJ2-1, with TRBD2 matching over 14 bases. V dropped 6 bases and J dropped 7; count of bases not matched to a gene: 8. The germline CDR1 and CDR2 sequences are SQVTM and ANQGSEA. This CDR3 comprises 15 residues. In DNA form, the CDR3 reads TGCAGCGTAGGGACTAGCGGGAGTGTCGGTAATGAGCAGTTCTTC. Encoded protein: CSVGTSGSVGNEQFF.

This clonotype was seen a few times. The chain is built from TRBV7-2 and TRBJ2-7; D is undetermined. Per the germline V gene, CDR1 is SGHTA and CDR2 is FQGNSA. The CDR3 contains 14 residues. The V gene lost 4 bases and the J gene lost 5 bases, with 15 bases spanning the gap. The CDR3, as DNA: TGTGCCAGCAGCTCGGGCCCCGCGAGCGACGAGCAGTACTTC. It yields the protein CASSSGPASDEQYF.

V usage is TRBV5-1 and J usage is TRBJ2-3; D is possibly TRBD2 (5 bases). This CDR3 has 15 amino acids. The germline V gene encodes CDR1 SGHRS and CDR2 YFSETQ. Trimming pared 4 bases from V and 1 base from J, leaving 13 bases between. This CDR3 reads CASSPGDGGTDTQYF. The CDR3 DNA is TGCGCCAGCAGCCCAGGAGACGGGGGCACAGATACGCAGTATTTT.

This clonotype turned up a few times. The chain couples TRBV6-9 to TRBJ1-5, with D possibly being TRBD1 (5 bases). The V gene lost 2 bases and the J gene lost 9 bases, with 23 bases spanning the gap. CDR3 length equals 17 residues. Germline V lookup: CDR1 MNHGY, CDR2 SVAAGI. The CDR3 is CASSYTAAGAGELPQHF. CDR3 bases: TGTGCCAGCAGTTATACCGCGGCTGGGGCAGGTGAGCTGCCCCAGCATTTT.

This chain connects TRBV2 to TRBJ2-3; TRBD2 agrees at 12 bases. The CDR3 consists of 16 residues. Germline V gives CDR1 SNHLY, CDR2 FYNNEI. Trimming took 6 bases from V and 4 from J; bases not matched to a gene: 8. As DNA, the CDR3 is TGTGCCAGCAGCCCAGGGAGACTAGCGGGAGCAGATACGCAGTATTTT. Its protein product is CASSPGRLAGADTQYF.

The rearrangement links TRBV7-2 to TRBJ2-7; no clear D. The CDR3 sequence is 14 residues long. Germline lookup yields CDR1 SGHTA and CDR2 FQGNSA. The V and J ends lost 5 bases and 5 bases respectively, with 16 bases between them. The CDR3, as DNA: TGTGCCAGCAGCCCCCGCCTCGGGTTCCACGAGCAGTACTTC. It translates to CASSPRLGFHEQYF.

At least ten counts were recorded for this clonotype. The chain combines TRBV6-5 with TRBJ1-5; the D is unclear. The CDR3 runs to 16 residues. Looked up from germline, CDR1 is MNHEY and CDR2 is SVGAGI. Deletions cut 0 bases from V and 1 base from J, with 10 bases between. The CDR3 region has the DNA TGTGCCAGCAGTTACTCTACCCAAAGGAGCAATCAGCCCCAGCATTTT. Amino acids: CASSYSTQRSNQPQHF.

In this sample, this clonotype turned up many times. The chain has TRBV2 and TRBJ2-5; 8 bases align to TRBD1. The V gene end was trimmed by 6 bases and the J gene end by 4 bases; junction bases not matched to a gene: 4. Germline lookup yields CDR1 SNHLY and CDR2 FYNNEI. The CDR3 extends over 13 amino acids. The CDR3 spells CASSGQGVETQYF. The CDR3 nucleotides are TGTGCCAGCAGCGGACAGGGTGTAGAGACCCAGTACTTC.

V is TRBV4-1 and J is TRBJ1-2, with 9 nucleotides matching TRBD1. V was pared by 3 bases and J by 3 bases, with 5 bases of the junction left unmatched. Germline CDR1 reads MGHRA; CDR2 reads YSYEKL. This CDR3 region has 15 residues. Here the CDR3 reads CASSHPGQGYYGYTF. As DNA, the CDR3 is TGCGCCAGCAGCCATCCGGGACAGGGATACTATGGCTACACCTTC.

This clonotype was observed at least ten times. V is TRBV15 and J is TRBJ1-6; D may be TRBD1 (6 bases). This CDR3 spans 17 amino acids. V was shortened by 1 base and J by 7 bases, with 17 bases between the two germline ends. CDR1 and CDR2 from the germline V gene are LNHNV and YYDKDF (reference sequence). The CDR3 region is CATSRAPLGAGNSPLHF. CDR3 DNA sequence: TGTGCCACCAGCAGAGCCCCCTTGGGGGCAGGCAATTCACCCCTCCACTTT.

This clonotype was seen repeatedly, ten times or more. The genes are TRBV28 and TRBJ2-2; D is unclear. The CDR3 totals 14 residues. V gave up 2 bases and J gave up 3 bases, with 7 bases separating them. Looked up from germline, CDR1 is MDHEN and CDR2 is SYDVKM. CDR3 sequence (DNA): TGTGCCAGCAGTTTAGGAAGATACACCGGGGAGCTGTTTTTT. Amino acids: CASSLGRYTGELFF.

At least ten counts were recorded for this clonotype. V and J are TRBV5-5 and TRBJ2-5; TRBD1 is a possible D gene (5 bases). V gave up 0 bases and J gave up 7 bases, with 10 bases separating them. This CDR3 contains 13 residues. Per germline, CDR1 SGHKS and CDR2 YYEKEE (reference sequence). CDR3 bases: TGTGCCAGCAGCTTGGGGACACCCGGGACCCAGTACTTC. Translation: CASSLGTPGTQYF.

Many counts were recorded for this clonotype. This chain connects TRBV28 to TRBJ1-5; no reliable D call. The germline gives CDR1 MDHEN, CDR2 SYDVKM. V was pared by 2 bases and J by 2 bases, with 4 bases between. The CDR3 is 13 amino acids. CDR3 DNA: TGTGCCAGCAGTTTACCGGGCAATCAGCCCCAGCATTTT. This codes for CASSLPGNQPQHF. Filled out from reference TRBV28 and TRBJ1-5, the complete variable domain reads DVKVTQSSRYLVKRTGEKVFLECVQDMDHENMFWYRQDPGLGLRLIYFSYDVKMKEKGDIPEGYSVSREKKERFSLILESASTNQTSMYLCASSLPGNQPQHFGDGTRLSIL.

This clonotype was detected ten times or more. The chain combines TRBV2 with TRBJ2-2; no definite D call. Germline V gives CDR1 SNHLY, CDR2 FYNNEI. The V end was cut by 7 bases, the J end by 3 bases, with 18 bases between. The CDR3 totals 16 residues. The CDR3 sequence: CASKSSPGVDTGELFF. The CDR3 nucleotides are TGTGCCAGCAAATCATCCCCTGGGGTTGACACCGGGGAGCTGTTTTTT.

Ten or more counts support this clonotype. The chain combines TRBV6-1 with TRBJ1-5, with no clear D. CDR3 length equals 17 residues. Germline values: CDR1 MNHNS, CDR2 SASEGT. Trimming removed 5 bases at V and 1 base at J, with 18 bases between. This chain's CDR3 is CASSPGPWRSSNQPQHF. In nucleotides, the CDR3 is TGTGCCAGCAGTCCCGGACCCTGGAGGTCCAGCAATCAGCCCCAGCATTTT.